What follows describes a single T cell receptor beta chain. This entry is derived from a study of blood T cell repertoires in COVID-19. In the authors' workflow: From reference gene primer amplification, estimates of nucleated cell counts were derived. The protocol was immunoSEQ multiplex PCR, while the TCRdb copy is restricted to in-frame clones and leaves out a portion. V, J and clone size derive from that table, while D and trimming were established from the DNA sequence. Found here are nearly 200,000 clones, around 82% of them singletons; the top ten hold roughly 7%. Individuals aged about 18 to 89 years were recruited from roughly 23 US areas. Participants were placed into cohorts based on the clinical history they reported. This CDR3 contains 13 residues. V lost 2 bases and J 4 bases, leaving 8 bases between the germline ends. Germline lookup yields CDR1 ENHRY and CDR2 SYGVKD.

Sequenced material: PBMCs or T cells enriched from blood (not recorded which). The source is a man in his forties who had recovered from COVID-19. This chain links TRBV10-3 with TRBJ2-5; TRBD2 might be the D (5 bases). The CDR3 region has the DNA TGTGCCATCAGTGAGCCACGGGGAGAGACCCAGTACTTC. Translating gives CAISEPRGETQYF.